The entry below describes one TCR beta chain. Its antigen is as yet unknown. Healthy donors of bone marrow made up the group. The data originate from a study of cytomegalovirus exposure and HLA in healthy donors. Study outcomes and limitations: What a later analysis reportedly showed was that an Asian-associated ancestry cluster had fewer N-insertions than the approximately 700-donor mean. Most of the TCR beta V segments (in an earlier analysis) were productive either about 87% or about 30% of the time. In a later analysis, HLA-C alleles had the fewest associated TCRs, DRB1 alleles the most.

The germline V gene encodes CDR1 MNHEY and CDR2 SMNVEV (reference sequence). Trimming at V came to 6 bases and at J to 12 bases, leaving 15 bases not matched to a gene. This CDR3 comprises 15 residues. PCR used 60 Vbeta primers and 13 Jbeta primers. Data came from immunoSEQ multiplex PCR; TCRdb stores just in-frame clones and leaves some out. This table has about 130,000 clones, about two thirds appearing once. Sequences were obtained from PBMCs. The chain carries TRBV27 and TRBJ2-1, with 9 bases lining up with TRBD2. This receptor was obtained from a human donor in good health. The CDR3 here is CASRPIAGDMGRQFF. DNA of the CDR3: TGTGCCAGCAGGCCAATAGCGGGGGACATGGGGCGGCAGTTCTTC.